Listed here are 18 T cell receptor beta chains from one sample, sequenced in a study of cytomegalovirus exposure and HLA in healthy donors. Primers for the PCR totalled 60 Vbeta and 13 Jbeta. TCRdb's table, derived via immunoSEQ multiplex PCR, lists solely in-frame clones and lacks some. The sample holds around 210,000 clones, 80% to 90% seen once. The sample taken for sequencing was PBMCs. The source of these receptors is a girl aged 2-15 years in good health and CMV-seronegative.

This clone was counted only a few times. The rearrangement joins TRBV6-5 to TRBJ1-1; D may be TRBD1 (6 bases). The CDR3 has 15 residues. Looked up from germline, CDR1 is MNHEY and CDR2 is SVGAGI. The V gene lost 0 bases and the J gene lost 1 base, with 9 bases spanning the gap. The CDR3 bases are TGTGCCAGCAGTTACTCGGGGGCGCGGAACACTGAAGCTTTCTTT. Its protein product is CASSYSGARNTEAFF.

The chain couples TRBV7-8 to TRBJ1-1, with D tentatively TRBD1 (5 bases). The germline V and J ends were trimmed by 0 bases and 2 bases, with 10 bases remaining between them. CDR1 and CDR2 from the germline V gene are SGHVS and FQNEAQ. The CDR3 contains 15 residues. CDR3 DNA sequence: TGTGCCAGCAGCTTAGCGGGGCTGAGAAACACTGAAGCTTTCTTT. It encodes CASSLAGLRNTEAFF.

This sequence joins TRBV10-3 and TRBJ1-5; TRBD1 aligns across 8 bases. Trimming took 6 bases from V and 4 from J; bases not matched to a gene: 5. The CDR3 covers 14 residues. Germline-derived CDR1 and CDR2 are ENHRY and SYGVKD. For the CDR3, the DNA is TGTGCCATCAGAGGACAGGGACTAAATCAGCCCCAGCATTTT. Protein sequence: CAIRGQGLNQPQHF.

The rearrangement joins TRBV7-2 to TRBJ2-2; 10 positions match TRBD2. The CDR3 length is 18 residues. V dropped 0 bases and J dropped 3; count of bases not matched to a gene: 7. Germline V gene data show CDR1 as SGHTA and CDR2 as FQGNSA. CDR3 sequence (DNA): TGTGCCAGCAGCTTAGCGTTGATAGCGGGAGGACACACCGGGGAGCTGTTTTTT. This sequence encodes CASSLALIAGGHTGELFF.

The chain links TRBV6-6 to TRBJ2-1; 12 nucleotides align to TRBD2. CDR3 length: 16 residues. Germline lookup yields CDR1 MNHNY and CDR2 SVGAGI (reference sequence). The V gene end was trimmed by 6 bases and the J gene end by 9 bases; junction bases not matched to a gene: 12. CDR3 in DNA: TGTGCCAGCAGGTTAAGGCTAGCGGGAGGGCCAGGTGAGCAGTTCTTC. It yields the protein CASRLRLAGGPGEQFF.

The gene calls are TRBV7-2 and TRBJ1-5, with 7 bases that match TRBD1. The trim removed 5 bases at V and 2 bases at J, leaving 3 bases unmatched. Germline V gives CDR1 SGHTA, CDR2 FQGNSA. The CDR3 covers 14 residues. CDR3 DNA: TGTGCCAGCAGCCGACAGGGAGGCAATCAGCCCCAGCATTTT. Translated, it gives CASSRQGGNQPQHF. Together with reference TRBV7-2 and TRBJ1-5, the CDR3 gives the full variable domain: GAGVSQSPSNKVTEKGKDVELRCDPISGHTALYWYRQSLGQGLEFLIYFQGNSAPDKSGLPSDRFSAERTGGSVSTLTIQRTQQEDSAVYLCASSRQGGNQPQHFGDGTRLSIL.

This clone was seen a handful of times. The chain is built from TRBV18 and TRBJ1-4; D perhaps matches TRBD1 (6 bases). Germline V gene lookup returns CDR1 KGHSH and CDR2 LQKENI. The V and J ends lost 1 base and 0 bases respectively, with 6 bases between them. The CDR3 consists of 15 residues. Written as DNA, the CDR3 is TGTGCCAGCTCACCACAGGGGGCAACTAATGAAAAACTGTTTTTT. Its protein is CASSPQGATNEKLFF.

This clone has only a few counts. This specimen includes other DNA sequences encoding the same CDR3. The gene calls are TRBV19 and TRBJ2-1; 8 bases fit TRBD2. This CDR3 region has 15 residues. The trim removed 2 bases at V and 0 bases at J, leaving 0 bases unmatched. In germline, CDR1 is LNHDA, CDR2 SQIVND (reference sequence). CDR3 coding DNA: TGTGCCAGTAGTATAAGCGGGAGCTCCTACAATGAGCAGTTCTTC. It yields the protein CASSISGSSYNEQFF.

V gene TRBV11-2 combines with J gene TRBJ2-3, with 8 bases lining up with TRBD2. Germline V gene lookup returns CDR1 SGHAT and CDR2 FQNNGV. This CDR3 has 16 amino acids. The V gene end was trimmed by 4 bases and the J gene end by 5 bases; junction bases not matched to a gene: 11. The CDR3 DNA is TGTGCCAGCAGCTGGGCCGGGACTAGGTTGGGAGATACGCAGTATTTT. Translation gives CASSWAGTRLGDTQYF.

The count of this clone is one. The chain recombines TRBV5-1 with TRBJ1-6, with D tentatively TRBD1 (5 bases). The CDR3 sequence is 15 residues long. Trimming removed 1 base at V and 7 bases at J, with 12 bases between. Germline V CDR1 and CDR2: SGHRS, YFSETQ. The CDR3 region is CASSLTGLGNSPLHF. As DNA, the CDR3 is TGCGCCAGCAGCTTGACAGGTTTGGGGAATTCACCCCTCCACTTT. The variable domain in full, completed from reference TRBV5-1 and TRBJ1-6, reads KAGVTQTPRYLIKTRGQQVTLSCSPISGHRSVSWYQQTPGQGLQFLFEYFSETQRNKGNFPGRFSGRQFSNSRSEMNVSTLELGDSALYLCASSLTGLGNSPLHFGNGTRLTVT.

This sequence joins TRBV7-2 and TRBJ2-1; 11 bases align to TRBD2. Germline CDR1 reads SGHTA; CDR2 reads FQGNSA. The CDR3 extends over 16 amino acids. After removal of 5 bases from V and 3 bases from J, the junction contained 6 bases not matched to a gene. The DNA for the CDR3 is TGTGCCAGCAGCGCATCCGGGACTAGCGGCTACAATGAGCAGTTCTTC. Protein product: CASSASGTSGYNEQFF.

V gene TRBV21-1 combines with J gene TRBJ1-5; the D segment call TRBD1 is taken from the table without a DNA check. TRBV21-1 is a pseudogene segment. This CDR3 contains 13 residues. CDR3 nucleotide sequence: TGTGCCAGCAGCAAAGGACACAATCAGCCCCAGCATTTT. It encodes CASSKGHNQPQHF.

This chain connects TRBV28 to TRBJ1-6; 11 nucleotides align to TRBD1. The CDR3 spans 17 residues. V trimming: 6 bases; J trimming: 5 bases; junction bases outside the gene matches: 9. Germline-derived CDR1 and CDR2 are MDHEN and SYDVKM. This CDR3 reads CASRSDRGLTDNSPLHF. CDR3 DNA sequence: TGTGCCAGCAGATCGGACAGGGGGCTAACAGATAATTCACCCCTCCACTTT. Full variable domain (missing parts from reference TRBV28 and TRBJ1-6): DVKVTQSSRYLVKRTGEKVFLECVQDMDHENMFWYRQDPGLGLRLIYFSYDVKMKEKGDIPEGYSVSREKKERFSLILESASTNQTSMYLCASRSDRGLTDNSPLHFGNGTRLTVT.

The CDR3 nucleotides read TGTGCCAGCAGCTTAGCCGGGACTTATCACAATGAGCAGTTCTTC. Amino acids: CASSLAGTYHNEQFF. The J gene is TRBJ2-1, the V gene TRBV7-2, with D possibly matching TRBD2 (6 bases). The CDR3 totals 15 residues. The germline V gene has CDR1 SGHTA and CDR2 FQGNSA. V was clipped by 0 bases and J by 5 bases, with 11 bases between them.

This chain uses TRBV28 with TRBJ1-4, with a weak D call TRBD1 (5 bases). Trimming removed 2 bases at V and 7 bases at J, with 11 bases between. The CDR3 sequence is 14 residues long. Germline V CDR1 and CDR2: MDHEN, SYDVKM. The DNA of the CDR3 is TGTGCCAGCAGTTTAGGTATACAGGTTGAAAAACTGTTTTTT. Protein sequence: CASSLGIQVEKLFF.

The chain couples TRBV4-1 to TRBJ2-5; TRBD2 might be the D (6 bases). V lost 5 bases and J 3 bases, leaving 13 bases between the germline ends. Per the germline V gene, CDR1 is MGHRA and CDR2 is YSYEKL. There are 14 residues in the CDR3. The CDR3 protein is CASSWGLMKETQYF. The CDR3 nucleotides are TGCGCCAGCAGCTGGGGACTGATGAAAGAGACCCAGTACTTC.

This clone has more than one count but fewer than ten. The gene calls are TRBV7-9 and TRBJ1-2, with TRBD1 matching 8 bases. The CDR3 length is 17 residues. Trimming took 5 bases from V and 6 from J; bases not matched to a gene: 17. Germline-derived CDR1 and CDR2 are SEHNR and FQNEAQ (reference sequence). The CDR3 bases are TGTGCCAGCAGCGAAAGACCGACAGGGGCCAGTGGCGATGGCTACACCTTC. Amino acids: CASSERPTGASGDGYTF.

J is TRBJ2-1 and V is TRBV10-3; no definite D call. The CDR3 runs 14 residues. V gave up 4 bases and J gave up 2 bases, with 9 bases separating them. From germline, CDR1 is ENHRY and CDR2 SYGVKD. In DNA form, the CDR3 reads TGTGCCATCAGTGTTGGCCAAGCCTACAATGAGCAGTTCTTC. Its protein is CAISVGQAYNEQFF.